The next 5 T cell receptor beta chains were all read from a single sample in a study of blood T cells in healthy people across ages (dated by TCRdb to the mid-2010s). Receptor amplification or capture employed 5' RACE. Sequencing used an Illumina HiSeq 2500. A second PCR of about 7 to 12 cycles was run with a J-beta primer mix and a sample-barcoded 5' primer. TCRdb ran its own pipeline on the public reads, namely fastp trimming at Q25 and MiXCR clone calling, and kept in-frame beta chains. Entries that share a CDR3 protein sequence are merged under the most common genes and DNA. In all, the sample holds 350,000 to 450,000 distinct CDR3 sequences, and about 52% of those were seen once. The ten top clones hold about 54% of the sample. Sequenced material: blood. The receptors shown here come from a man in his sixties in good health.

This clonotype was picked up many times. This rearrangement joins TRBV14 to TRBJ2-1, with 8 positions matching TRBD2. CDR1 and CDR2 (germline): SGHDN, FVKESK. This CDR3 has 14 residues. V lost 1 base, J lost 10 bases, and 6 bases stayed unmatched. The CDR3 region has the DNA TGTGCCAGCAGCCAAGTGACTGGACTAGCCGAGCAGTTCTTC. Its protein product is CASSQVTGLAEQFF.

The V gene is TRBV7-2, the J gene TRBJ2-5; 8 bases map to TRBD2. Germline-derived CDR1 and CDR2 are SGHTA and FQGNSA. This CDR3 has 17 residues. V shed 5 bases and J 5 bases; nucleotides not matched to a gene: 16. CDR3 sequence: CASSVGTSVGGVETQYF. The DNA for the CDR3 is TGTGCCAGCAGCGTCGGGACTAGTGTTGGTGGAGTGGAGACCCAGTACTTC. Filled out from reference TRBV7-2 and TRBJ2-5, the complete variable domain reads GAGVSQSPSNKVTEKGKDVELRCDPISGHTALYWYRQSLGQGLEFLIYFQGNSAPDKSGLPSDRFSAERTGGSVSTLTIQRTQQEDSAVYLCASSVGTSVGGVETQYFGPGTRLLVL.

This clonotype has just a few counts. V gene TRBV3-1 combines with J gene TRBJ1-1; D uncertain. The CDR3 runs 12 residues. Germline CDR1 reads LGHDT; CDR2 reads YNNKEL (reference sequence). The V end was cut by 3 bases, the J end by 7 bases, with 9 bases between. CDR3 protein: CASSHPDGEAFF. CDR3 in DNA: TGTGCCAGCAGCCACCCCGACGGTGAAGCTTTCTTT.

V usage is TRBV6-1 and J usage is TRBJ2-1; 7 bases match TRBD1. Per the germline V gene, CDR1 is MNHNS and CDR2 is SASEGT. The CDR3 is made up of 16 amino acids. J was trimmed by 6 bases and V by 7 bases; bases with no gene match: 15. The CDR3 DNA follows: TGTGCCAGCACCCAATTGACAGGGTCGGGCTCCAATGAGCAGTTCTTC. This sequence encodes CASTQLTGSGSNEQFF.

The CDR3 bases are TGCGCCAGCAGCCAAGACCCAGGGGGAGAGACCCAGTACTTC. Translation: CASSQDPGGETQYF. The chain has TRBV4-3 and TRBJ2-5; TRBD1 agrees at 7 bases. Germline V lookup: CDR1 LGHNA, CDR2 YSLEER. The V segment lost 0 bases and the J segment 4 bases; nucleotides outside the gene matches: 2. The CDR3 has 14 residues.